These 21 T cell receptor beta chains originate from one sample sequenced in a study of tumor and adjacent non-tumor tissue in lung cancer. TCRbeta libraries were built with three rounds of nested PCR, modified from ARM-PCR. Each CDR3 protein gets one entry after TCRdb re-called the multiplex PCR reads with MiXCR. Here the sample spans about 80,000 distinct CDR3 sequences, 80% to 90% being singletons. RNA was extracted from bulk tissue without any cell sorting. More than 3 cm separated this lung sample from the edge of the tumor. The specimen sequenced was distant non-tumor lung tissue. These receptors were taken from a man in his 60s with non-small cell lung cancer.

In its sample, this clonotype was seen once. This may arise from a read error, as a much more abundant clone is one base away. Here the CDR3 omits its conserved ending phenylalanine or tryptophan, so a read error is the likely source. The J gene is TRBJ2-7, the V gene TRBV14; the D is unclear. Trimming removed 4 bases from V and 6 bases from J, with 7 bases in between. CDR3 length: 11 amino acids. Germline CDR1 reads SGHDN; CDR2 reads FVKESK. The CDR3 region has the DNA TGTGCCAGCAGCCGCCGGCGCGAGCAGTACTCC. Translated: CASSRRREQYS.

The chain combines TRBV6-1 with TRBJ2-3; 11 nucleotides agree with TRBD2. The J segment lost 10 bases and the V segment lost 3 bases, leaving 12 bases of the junction unmatched. This CDR3 has 16 amino acids. CDR1 MNHNS and CDR2 SASEGT come from the germline V gene. CDR3 region: CASSETLAGGRDAQYF. The CDR3 DNA follows: TGTGCCAGCAGTGAGACATTAGCGGGAGGGCGCGATGCGCAGTATTTT.

The chain carries TRBV4-2 and TRBJ2-5; 7 bases are a match to TRBD2. Germline CDR1 is LGHNA and CDR2 is YNFKEQ. The junction had 13 bases not matched to a gene; V was cut back by 10 bases and J by 2 bases. CDR3 size: 15 residues. In DNA, the CDR3 is TGTGCCATTAGTCAAGTTCCGGGAGGACAAGAGACCCAGTACTTC. Its protein product is CAISQVPGGQETQYF.

The chain links TRBV4-2 to TRBJ1-5; possibly TRBD1 for D (6 bases). Germline lookup yields CDR1 LGHNA and CDR2 YNFKEQ. This CDR3 region has 17 residues. CDR3 loop: CAGSQDPYGGITRPQHF. CDR3 DNA sequence: TGTGCGGGCAGCCAAGATCCGTACGGGGGCATAACTCGGCCCCAGCATTTT.

A remark on this clonotype: This may arise from a read error, as a much more abundant clone is one base away. The gene calls are TRBV20-1 and TRBJ2-7, with 8 bases aligning to TRBD1. The CDR3 totals 14 residues. Per the germline V gene, CDR1 is DFQATT and CDR2 is SNEGSKA (reference sequence). The CDR3 bases are TGCAGTGCTCGACAGGGGTCGTTTTCCTACGTGCAGTACTTC. This translates into CSARQGSFSYVQYF.

On this clonotype: Relative to the germline gene, one junction end is altered; a read error may explain this. V usage is TRBV13 and J usage is TRBJ1-3, with D possibly TRBD1 on 6 matching bases. CDR3 size: 16 residues. Germline V lookup: CDR1 PRHDT, CDR2 FYEKMQ (reference sequence). For the CDR3, the DNA is TGTGCCAGCAGATTAGGTCCGGCAGGGGCTGGGAACACCATATATTTT. This translates into CASRLGPAGAGNTIYF.

This clonotype was picked up one time. One end of the junction varies from germline; a read error may be responsible. The genes are TRBV20-1 and TRBJ2-7; D not certain. CDR3 length equals 16 residues. Looked up from germline, CDR1 is DFQATT and CDR2 is SNEGSKA (reference sequence). Written as DNA, the CDR3 is TGCAGTGCTAGTGACCTCACGGTTCAAGATGCGTACGAACAGTACTTC. Translating it yields CSASDLTVQDAYEQYF.

To note about this clonotype: A much larger clone lies one base from this, so it may be a read error. This chain links TRBV5-1 with TRBJ2-7, with no clear D. The germline V and J ends were trimmed by 1 base and 4 bases, with 12 bases remaining between them. The CDR3 contains 14 residues. CDR1 is SGHRS and CDR2 is YFSETQ in the germline V gene. The CDR3 protein is CASSLKPSRYEQYF. The CDR3 DNA sequence: TGCGCCAGCAGCTTGAAGCCCAGCAGGTACGAGCAGTACTTC.

The V gene is TRBV4-3, the J gene TRBJ2-7; 7 positions agree with TRBD1. Germline V lookup: CDR1 LGHNA, CDR2 YSLEER. With V trimmed by 3 bases and J by 4 bases, 12 bases remained unmatched. The CDR3 totals 16 residues. The DNA of the CDR3 is TGCGCCAGCAGCCAGAGCCCCGGGACAGTGGGATACGAGCAGTACTTC. This encodes CASSQSPGTVGYEQYF.

This clonotype came up a few times. The missing conserved phenylalanine or tryptophan at the end of this CDR3 makes a read error likely. This chain uses TRBV4-2 with TRBJ2-1; 12 bases map to TRBD2. The CDR3 has 16 residues. Germline values: CDR1 LGHNA, CDR2 YNFKEQ. Losses at the gene ends were 0 bases for V and 9 bases for J; bases not matched to a gene: 6. CDR3 in amino acids: CASSQDGTSGGIEQFL. The CDR3 nucleotides read TGTGCCAGCAGCCAAGATGGAACTAGCGGGGGGATTGAGCAGTTCCTC.

As concerns this clonotype: The junction shows a germline mismatch at one end, possibly a read error. The chain uses TRBV11-2 and TRBJ1-1, with a possible D match to TRBD1 (6 bases). This CDR3 contains 14 residues. Germline V gives CDR1 SGHAT, CDR2 FQNNGV. CDR3 sequence (DNA): TGTGCCAGCAGTTTCCCCATGGGACAACATGAAGTTTTCTTT. Protein: CASSFPMGQHEVFF.

This clonotype has a handful of counts. The chain has TRBV11-3 and TRBJ1-1; tentatively, D is TRBD1 (6 bases). Trimming cost V 8 bases and J 2 bases, with 15 bases left between them. CDR3 length equals 14 residues. CDR1 SGHNT and CDR2 YENEEA come from the germline V gene. The CDR3 region has the DNA TGTGCCAGCGACATACAGGGACGAAACACTGAAGCTTTCTTT. Encoded protein: CASDIQGRNTEAFF.

CDR3 residues: CSARDVVRVSDTQYF. The CDR3 bases are TGCAGTGCTAGAGATGTAGTTAGGGTGTCAGATACGCAGTATTTT. V gene TRBV20-1 combines with J gene TRBJ2-3; D is undetermined. V lost 0 bases and J lost 4, with 14 bases in between. The CDR3 runs to 15 residues. In germline, CDR1 is DFQATT, CDR2 SNEGSKA (reference sequence).

CDR3 bases: TGTGCCAGCAACTCCGAACAGGTTTTGGAGACCCAGTACTTC. This gives the protein CASNSEQVLETQYF. J is TRBJ2-5 and V is TRBV11-2; a weak D match, TRBD1 (5 bases). Trimming took 7 bases from V and 5 from J, leaving 17 bases between them. The CDR3 spans 14 residues. Germline CDR1 and CDR2: SGHAT and FQNNGV.

V and J are TRBV11-2 and TRBJ2-2; 7 bases agree with TRBD1. CDR3 length: 15 residues. The germline V gene has CDR1 SGHAT and CDR2 FQNNGV. CDR3 in amino acids: CLSSSTGIITGELFF. Here the CDR3 DNA reads TGTCTCAGCAGCTCGACAGGGATAATTACAGGGGAGCTGTTTTTT.

This clonotype showed up just once. This sequence joins TRBV20-1 and TRBJ1-4; 7 bases fit TRBD1. Unmatched junction bases numbered 12, after V lost 8 bases and J lost 6 bases. Germline lookup yields CDR1 DFQATT and CDR2 SNEGSKA (reference sequence). This CDR3 comprises 14 residues. The CDR3 here is CSPKDHRGDEKLFF. DNA for the CDR3: TGCAGTCCCAAGGACCACAGGGGTGATGAAAAACTGTTTTTT.

The gene calls are TRBV20-1 and TRBJ2-7; 7 bases are a match to TRBD2. This CDR3 is built from 15 residues. Germline V gives CDR1 DFQATT, CDR2 SNEGSKA (reference sequence). Unmatched junction bases numbered 15, after V lost 1 base and J lost 9 bases. The CDR3 is CSARGGSGLLGGQYF. The CDR3 nucleotides read TGCAGTGCTAGAGGCGGTAGCGGGCTACTGGGCGGGCAGTACTTC.

This clonotype was picked up a small number of times. The rearrangement uses TRBV6-5 and TRBJ2-6, with D possibly being TRBD1 (6 bases). The germline gives CDR1 MNHEY, CDR2 SVGAGI. This CDR3 is 17 amino acids long. The V end lost 4 bases, the J end lost 17 bases, and 30 bases lay between the germline ends. The CDR3 sequence: CASSLAGASSGANVMTF. For the CDR3, the DNA is TGTGCCAGCAGTTTAGCAGGGGCCAGCTCTGGGGCCAATGTCATGACTTTC.

The chain recombines TRBV11-2 with TRBJ1-5; 8 positions agree with TRBD1. Germline CDR1 and CDR2: SGHAT and FQNNGV. Trimming at V came to 1 base and at J to 7 bases, leaving 6 bases not matched to a gene. The CDR3 sequence is 15 residues long. The CDR3 reads CASSLGQGRGQPQHF. DNA of the CDR3: TGTGCCAGCAGCTTAGGACAGGGGCGAGGGCAGCCCCAGCATTTT.

The V and J genes are TRBV11-2 and TRBJ1-3; possibly TRBD1 for D (5 bases). Trimming removed 2 bases from V and 9 bases from J, with 20 bases in between. CDR1 is SGHAT, CDR2 FQNNGV, per germline. The CDR3 consists of 16 residues. The CDR3 is CASSLSHAGTECTIYF. CDR3 bases: TGTGCCAGCAGCTTATCCCATGCAGGGACGGAGTGCACCATATATTTT. Together with reference TRBV11-2 and TRBJ1-3, the CDR3 gives the full variable domain: EAGVAQSPRYKIIEKRQSVAFWCNPISGHATLYWYQQILGQGPKLLIQFQNNGVVDDSQLPKDRFSAERLKGVDSTLKIQPAKLEDSAVYLCASSLSHAGTECTIYFGEGSWLTVV.

The V and J genes are TRBV20-1 and TRBJ2-2; D is unclear. This CDR3 is built from 14 residues. V lost 2 bases and J 4 bases, leaving 11 bases between the germline ends. CDR1 is DFQATT and CDR2 is SNEGSKA in the germline V gene (reference sequence). CDR3 DNA: TGCAGTGCTAGATTATCCGAGAGCACCGGGGAGCTGTTTTTT. Its protein product is CSARLSESTGELFF.